A selection of T cell receptor beta chains follows, all from one sample in a study of T cell responses to AZD1222 COVID-19 vaccine. Assay: immunoSEQ multiplex PCR; the TCRdb copy retains only in-frame clones and omits some. The sample contains about 97,000 clones, roughly 88% of which appear only once. The sequencing used peripheral blood, collected on day 0 of AZD1222 vaccination. These receptors came from an adult in good health. Each CDR3 is given with its conserved first and last residue. Each record gives: CDR3 DNA, CDR3 protein, J gene, D gene, clone size, V gene. D genes are given only for firm matches. Clone size is not always given. Where it is, it says once, few, many or a class for expanded clones.

cdr3_nt: TGTGCCAGCAGCGGGGGACAGGCCTACAATGAGCAGTTCTTC; cdr3_aa: CASSGGQAYNEQFF; j_call: TRBJ2-1; d_call: TRBD1; clone_size: NA; v_call: TRBV5-5
cdr3_nt: TGCAGCGTCGGGGAAGCCGGGGAGCTGTTTTTT; cdr3_aa: CSVGEAGELFF; j_call: TRBJ2-2; d_call: NA; clone_size: NA; v_call: TRBV29-1
cdr3_nt: TGTGCCAGCAGCCACCCCGTAGTGGGGGTGGGACATGGCTACACCTTC; cdr3_aa: CASSHPVVGVGHGYTF; j_call: TRBJ1-2; d_call: NA; clone_size: NA; v_call: TRBV3-1/TRBV3-2
cdr3_nt: TGTGCCAGCAGCCCGCTGGGAGGGAGCTATGGCTACACCTTC; cdr3_aa: CASSPLGGSYGYTF; j_call: TRBJ1-2; d_call: NA; clone_size: NA; v_call: TRBV9
cdr3_nt: TGTGCCAGCAGCCCCGGGACATGGCCTATGGGAGCTTTCTACGAGCAGTACTTC; cdr3_aa: CASSPGTWPMGAFYEQYF; j_call: TRBJ2-7; d_call: NA; clone_size: NA; v_call: TRBV9
cdr3_nt: TGTGCCAGCAGCTGGGGGCCCCCGGCTTCCCACTATGGCTACACCTTC; cdr3_aa: CASSWGPPASHYGYTF; j_call: TRBJ1-2; d_call: NA; clone_size: NA; v_call: TRBV7-2
cdr3_nt: TGTGCCAGCAGTTTTGTACTAGCGGGGGGCGGGGAGACCCAGTACTTC; cdr3_aa: CASSFVLAGGGETQYF; j_call: TRBJ2-5; d_call: TRBD2; clone_size: NA; v_call: TRBV28
cdr3_nt: TGTGCCTGGACTTCGGGCATTAATCAGCCCCAGCATTTT; cdr3_aa: CAWTSGINQPQHF; j_call: TRBJ1-5; d_call: NA; clone_size: once; v_call: TRBV30
cdr3_nt: TGTGCCAGCAGCTTAGTGCTAGTTTCCGGGGAGCTGTTTTTT; cdr3_aa: CASSLVLVSGELFF; j_call: TRBJ2-2; d_call: NA; clone_size: NA; v_call: TRBV11-1
cdr3_nt: TGTGCCAGTGATGGCGGTTTCGGGCCCCAGCATTTT; cdr3_aa: CASDGGFGPQHF; j_call: TRBJ1-5; d_call: NA; clone_size: NA; v_call: TRBV19
cdr3_nt: TGTGCCAGCAGCCAAGTAGAAATTCGAAACACCATATATTTT; cdr3_aa: CASSQVEIRNTIYF; j_call: TRBJ1-3; d_call: NA; clone_size: NA; v_call: TRBV3-1/TRBV3-2
cdr3_nt: TGTGCCAGTAGTACAGGGCTCTCTGGAAACACCATATATTTT; cdr3_aa: CASSTGLSGNTIYF; j_call: TRBJ1-3; d_call: NA; clone_size: NA; v_call: TRBV19
cdr3_nt: TGTGCCAGCAGCTCCTGGGGCCTAGGGAGCAGCTCCTACGAGCAGTACTTC; cdr3_aa: CASSSWGLGSSSYEQYF; j_call: TRBJ2-7; d_call: NA; clone_size: NA; v_call: TRBV5-5
cdr3_nt: TGTGCCTGGAGTGGCCGGCGGGGGAACGGGGAAAAACTGTTTTTT; cdr3_aa: CAWSGRRGNGEKLFF; j_call: TRBJ1-4; d_call: NA; clone_size: NA; v_call: TRBV30
cdr3_nt: TGTGCCAGCAGCCCCCTTGGGACAGTTGCCGAAAAACTGTTTTTT; cdr3_aa: CASSPLGTVAEKLFF; j_call: TRBJ1-4; d_call: TRBD1; clone_size: NA; v_call: TRBV5-5
cdr3_nt: TGCGCCAGCAGCTTGTATGGCACGAACACTGAAGCTTTCTTT; cdr3_aa: CASSLYGTNTEAFF; j_call: TRBJ1-1; d_call: NA; clone_size: NA; v_call: TRBV5-1
cdr3_nt: TGTGCCAGCAGTGAAGACGGCGGCTCCTACGAGCAGTACTTC; cdr3_aa: CASSEDGGSYEQYF; j_call: TRBJ2-7; d_call: NA; clone_size: NA; v_call: TRBV6-4
cdr3_nt: TGTGCCTGGAGTCCCGGGACAGGGGGCAACTCACCCCTCCACTTT; cdr3_aa: CAWSPGTGGNSPLHF; j_call: TRBJ1-6; d_call: TRBD1; clone_size: NA; v_call: TRBV30
cdr3_nt: TGTGCCAGCAGTCTCCGGACAGGGCTGTCTACGGATGGCTACACCTTC; cdr3_aa: CASSLRTGLSTDGYTF; j_call: TRBJ1-2; d_call: TRBD1; clone_size: NA; v_call: TRBV6-2/TRBV6-3
cdr3_nt: TGTGCCAGCAGCTTGGGCACCCTTAATGAGCAGTTCTTC; cdr3_aa: CASSLGTLNEQFF; j_call: TRBJ2-1; d_call: NA; clone_size: NA; v_call: TRBV5-5
cdr3_nt: TGTGCCAGCAGCTACAGCTATTCACCCCTCCACTTT; cdr3_aa: CASSYSYSPLHF; j_call: TRBJ1-6; d_call: NA; clone_size: few; v_call: TRBV5-6
cdr3_nt: TGTGCCAGCAGCTCTGAGCGGGGGAGCTCCTACGAGCAGTACTTC; cdr3_aa: CASSSERGSSYEQYF; j_call: TRBJ2-7; d_call: TRBD2; clone_size: NA; v_call: TRBV5-4
cdr3_nt: TGCGCCAGCAGCCCTGCTTTTGTTATGGACCCACCTCCGAAGGGTGGCAATCAGCCCCAGCATTTT; cdr3_aa: CASSPAFVMDPPPKGGNQPQHF; j_call: TRBJ1-5; d_call: NA; clone_size: NA; v_call: TRBV4-1
cdr3_nt: TGTGCCAGCAGTCGGACAGGGCATGGCTACACCTTC; cdr3_aa: CASSRTGHGYTF; j_call: TRBJ1-2; d_call: TRBD1; clone_size: NA; v_call: TRBV28
cdr3_nt: TGTGCCAGCAGCCGGGACATCTCTGGAAACACCATATATTTT; cdr3_aa: CASSRDISGNTIYF; j_call: TRBJ1-3; d_call: NA; clone_size: NA; v_call: TRBV7-2